This entry is about one T cell receptor beta chain. Its antigen is currently unknown. The data stem from a study of human T cells and chemical hapten exposure. Whole-study context: Sensitization involved placing 2% DPC onto a 2 cm by 2 cm region of upper inner arm skin. Patients, a majority of them female, were diagnosed with alopecia areata, totalis or universalis. Whole-study results and caveats: The formation of large CDR3 similarity clusters by expanded TCRs significantly exceeded that of controls.

Trimming took 4 bases from V and 7 from J, leaving 14 bases between them. CDR3 length equals 15 residues. Germline values: CDR1 SNHLY, CDR2 FYNNEI. Each cDNA molecule in the library carried unique molecular identifiers. TCRdb reprocessed the RACE reads via MiXCR and lists one record per CDR3 protein. The repertoire includes 150,000 to 200,000 distinct CDR3 sequences, approximately 14% of them detected once, and approximately 1.5% sits in the top ten. Time point denoted: patch test 1, 2 weeks after DPC sensitization. The treatment denotes: therapeutic diphenylcyclopropenone sensitization with weekly scalp DPC.

The sequenced sample was whole blood, obtained in connection with sensitization to the hapten diphenylcyclopropenone (DPC). The receptor was isolated from a woman in her twenties or thirties with alopecia areata. Some clones in this sample may be carry-over from other donors' samples. The gene calls are TRBV2 and TRBJ1-6; D may be TRBD1 (5 bases). The CDR3 region has the DNA TGTGCCAGCAGTGGCCAGGGAATTGACAATTCACCCCTCCACTTT. Its translation is CASSGQGIDNSPLHF.